The rows below give T cell receptor beta chains drawn from one sample of a study of blood T cells in healthy people across ages. TCRdb reprocessed the 5' RACE reads with MiXCR, giving one entry per CDR3 protein. The table includes nearly 800,000 distinct CDR3 sequences, roughly three fifths detected once. What was sequenced was blood. Source of these receptors: a middle-aged man in good health. The CDR3 runs from the conserved cysteine through the conserved F or W. The D gene is left open where the match is weak. Rows give clone size only sometimes, using once, few, many, or a class for an expanded clone.

D,J,V,size,DNA,CDR3
TRBD2,TRBJ2-4,TRBV29-1,NA,TGCAGCGCTATGCCGGGGGGGGAATCGGGCATTCAGTACTTC,CSAMPGGESGIQYF
TRBD2,TRBJ2-3,TRBV5-6,NA,TGTGCCAGCAGCTTCCTAGCGGGGGACGTCACAGATACGCAGTATTTT,CASSFLAGDVTDTQYF
NA,TRBJ1-2,TRBV20-1,few,TGCAGTGCTGATGTGGTAGAGGACGTATCAGATGGCTACACCTTC,CSADVVEDVSDGYTF
TRBD1,TRBJ2-3,TRBV10-3,NA,TGTGCCTCGCTCTCGCCGGGACAGGGCACAGATACGCAGTATTTT,CASLSPGQGTDTQYF
TRBD2,TRBJ2-5,TRBV2,few,TGTGCCAGCAGTGTAAGAAGGACTAGCGGGGGGGCTAAAGAGACCCAGTACTTC,CASSVRRTSGGAKETQYF
NA,TRBJ1-5,TRBV12-3/TRBV12-4,NA,TGTGCCAGCAGCCTACAGGGCGGTAGTCAGCCCCAGCATTTT,CASSLQGGSQPQHF
NA,TRBJ2-4,TRBV5-1,NA,TGCGCCAGCAGTCAAGGACCAGGGGAAAGTAGCAATGAGCAGTACTTC,CASSQGPGESSNEQYF
NA,TRBJ1-2,TRBV24-1,NA,TGTGCCACCAGTTCCGGGACAATGTCTAACTATGGCTACACCTTC,CATSSGTMSNYGYTF
TRBD1,TRBJ2-3,TRBV7-3,once,TGTGCCAGCAGCCCAAAGACAGGGCGAGATACGCAGTATTTT,CASSPKTGRDTQYF
NA,TRBJ1-1,TRBV2,NA,TGTGCCAGCGGGGCAAGGAGCTCTGAAGCTTTCTTT,CASGARSSEAFF